The present T cell receptor (beta chain) was sequenced within a study of T cell repertoires in cytomegalovirus infection. Each CDR3 protein gets one entry after TCRdb re-called the reads with MiXCR. Of about 900,000 distinct CDR3 sequences detected, approximately 31% appear once; the ten largest clones hold around 15%. In regard to this clonotype: Its specificity is unknown.

The source was cultured CD8+ T cells from PBMCs, collected from culture after CMV antigen stimulation. This sequence originates from a human donor in good health (CMV status not recorded). Some clones in this sample may be carry-over from other donors' samples.

DNA of the CDR3: TGCGCCAGCAGCCGCGCTGGGGGACCGAGAATCGCTTCCTACAATGAGCAGTTCTTC. Protein sequence: CASSRAGGPRIASYNEQFF. This sequence joins TRBV4-1 and TRBJ2-1, with D tentatively TRBD1 or TRBD2 (5 bases each). The V end was cut by 4 bases, the J end by 1 base, with 23 bases between. The CDR3 is 19 amino acids. Germline V lookup: CDR1 MGHRA, CDR2 YSYEKL.